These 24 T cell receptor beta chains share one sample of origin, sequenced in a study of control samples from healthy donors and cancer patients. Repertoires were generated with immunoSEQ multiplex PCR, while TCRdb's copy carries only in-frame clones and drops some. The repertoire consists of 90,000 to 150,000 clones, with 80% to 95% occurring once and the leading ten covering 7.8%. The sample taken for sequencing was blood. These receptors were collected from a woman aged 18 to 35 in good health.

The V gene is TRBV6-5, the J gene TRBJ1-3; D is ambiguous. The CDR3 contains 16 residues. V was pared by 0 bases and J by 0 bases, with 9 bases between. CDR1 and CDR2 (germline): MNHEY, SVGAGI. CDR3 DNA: TGTGCCAGCAGTTACTCGAGGGCTCTCTCTGGAAACACCATATATTTT. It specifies CASSYSRALSGNTIYF.

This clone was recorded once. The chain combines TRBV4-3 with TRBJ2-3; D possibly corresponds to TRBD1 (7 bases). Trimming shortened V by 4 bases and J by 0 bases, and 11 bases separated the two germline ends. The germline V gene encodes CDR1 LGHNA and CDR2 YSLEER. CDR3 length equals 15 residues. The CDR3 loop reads CASSRGDRSTDTQYF. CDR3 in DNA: TGCGCCAGCAGCCGCGGGGACAGAAGCACAGATACGCAGTATTTT.

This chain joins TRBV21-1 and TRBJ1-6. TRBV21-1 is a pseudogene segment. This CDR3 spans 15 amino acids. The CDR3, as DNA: TGTGCCAGCAGCAAAGTCGACCGTAGGAATTCACCCCTCCACTTT. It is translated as CASSKVDRRNSPLHF.

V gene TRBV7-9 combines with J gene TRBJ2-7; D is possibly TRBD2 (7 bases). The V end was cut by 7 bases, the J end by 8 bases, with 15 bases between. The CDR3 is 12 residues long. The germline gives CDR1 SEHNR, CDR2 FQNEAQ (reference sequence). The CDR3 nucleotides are TGTGCCAGCACCCAAGGGGGGGGTCAGCAGTACTTC. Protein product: CASTQGGGQQYF.

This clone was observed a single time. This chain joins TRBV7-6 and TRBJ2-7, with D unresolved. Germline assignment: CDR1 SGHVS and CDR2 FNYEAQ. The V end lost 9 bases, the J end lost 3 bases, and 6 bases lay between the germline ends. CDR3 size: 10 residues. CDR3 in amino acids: CARTNYEQYF. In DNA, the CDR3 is TGTGCCAGGACCAACTACGAGCAGTACTTC.

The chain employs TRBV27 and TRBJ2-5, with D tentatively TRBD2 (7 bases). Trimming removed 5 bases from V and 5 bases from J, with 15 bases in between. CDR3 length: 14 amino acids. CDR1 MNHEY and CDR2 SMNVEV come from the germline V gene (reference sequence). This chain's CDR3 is CASSPGGLGETQYF. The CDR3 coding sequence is TGTGCCAGCAGTCCCGGGGGGCTCGGGGAGACCCAGTACTTC.

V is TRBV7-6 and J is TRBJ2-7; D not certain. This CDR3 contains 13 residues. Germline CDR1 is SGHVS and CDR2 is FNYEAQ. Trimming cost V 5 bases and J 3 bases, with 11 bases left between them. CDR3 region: CASSTGQLYEQYF. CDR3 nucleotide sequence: TGTGCCAGCAGCACTGGGCAACTCTACGAGCAGTACTTC.

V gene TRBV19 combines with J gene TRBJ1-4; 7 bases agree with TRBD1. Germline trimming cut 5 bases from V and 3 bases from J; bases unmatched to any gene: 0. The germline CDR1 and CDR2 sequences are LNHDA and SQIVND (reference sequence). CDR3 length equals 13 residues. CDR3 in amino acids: CASSQGANEKLFF. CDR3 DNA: TGTGCCAGTAGTCAGGGGGCTAATGAAAAACTGTTTTTT.

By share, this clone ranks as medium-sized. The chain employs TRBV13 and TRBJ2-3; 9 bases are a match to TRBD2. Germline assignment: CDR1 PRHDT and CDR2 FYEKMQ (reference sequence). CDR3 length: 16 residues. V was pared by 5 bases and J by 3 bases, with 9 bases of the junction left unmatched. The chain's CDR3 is CASSSSGSWGTDTQYF. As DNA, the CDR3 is TGTGCCAGCAGCAGTAGCGGGAGCTGGGGGACAGATACGCAGTATTTT. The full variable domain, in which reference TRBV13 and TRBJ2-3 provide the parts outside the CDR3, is AAGVIQSPRHLIKEKRETATLKCYPIPRHDTVYWYQQGPGQDPQFLISFYEKMQSDKGSIPDRFSAQQFSDYHSELNMSSLELGDSALYFCASSSSGSWGTDTQYFGPGTRLTVL.

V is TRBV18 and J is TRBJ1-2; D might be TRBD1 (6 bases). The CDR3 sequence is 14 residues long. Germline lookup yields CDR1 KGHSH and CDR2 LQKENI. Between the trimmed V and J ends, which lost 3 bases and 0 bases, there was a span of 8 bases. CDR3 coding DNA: TGTGCCAGCTCACCCGGACAGACTAACTATGGCTACACCTTC. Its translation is CASSPGQTNYGYTF.

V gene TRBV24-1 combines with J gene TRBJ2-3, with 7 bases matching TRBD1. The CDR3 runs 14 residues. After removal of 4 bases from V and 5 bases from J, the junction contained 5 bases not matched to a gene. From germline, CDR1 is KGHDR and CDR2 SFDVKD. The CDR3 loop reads CATSESGGGDTQYF. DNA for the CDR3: TGTGCCACCAGTGAGTCAGGGGGTGGAGATACGCAGTATTTT.

The CDR3 loop is CASSLNRLPNSEAFF. CDR3 in DNA: TGTGCCAGCAGCTTAAATAGACTTCCCAACTCTGAAGCTTTCTTT. The chain employs TRBV7-2 and TRBJ1-1; D not certain. V was cut by 2 bases and J by 6 bases, with 16 bases left in between. Germline assignment: CDR1 SGHTA and CDR2 FQGNSA. The CDR3 length is 15 residues.

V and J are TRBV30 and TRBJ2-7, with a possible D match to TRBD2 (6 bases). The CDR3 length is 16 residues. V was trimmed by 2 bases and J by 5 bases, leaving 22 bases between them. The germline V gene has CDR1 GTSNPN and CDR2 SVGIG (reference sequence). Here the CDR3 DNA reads TGTGCCTGGAGTAGAATTGGGGGACTGACTGCGGACGAGCAGTACTTC. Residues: CAWSRIGGLTADEQYF.

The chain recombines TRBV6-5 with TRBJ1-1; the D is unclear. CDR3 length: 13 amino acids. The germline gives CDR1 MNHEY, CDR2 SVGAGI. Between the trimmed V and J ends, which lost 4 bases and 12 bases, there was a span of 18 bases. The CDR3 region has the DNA TGTGCCAGCAGTTTCCAGGTACCCGGGAGGTCTTTCTTT. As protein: CASSFQVPGRSFF.

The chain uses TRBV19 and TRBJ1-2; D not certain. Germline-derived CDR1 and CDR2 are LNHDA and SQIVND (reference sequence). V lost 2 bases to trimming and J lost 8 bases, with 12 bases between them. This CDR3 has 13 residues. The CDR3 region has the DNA TGTGCCAGTAGTATATCCCGGACGTCGGGCTACACCTTC. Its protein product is CASSISRTSGYTF.

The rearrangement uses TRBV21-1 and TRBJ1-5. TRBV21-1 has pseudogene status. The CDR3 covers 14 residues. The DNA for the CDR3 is TGTGCCAGCAGCAGACGTCAGACCCGGGACTTCTTGCATTTT. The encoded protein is CASSRRQTRDFLHF.

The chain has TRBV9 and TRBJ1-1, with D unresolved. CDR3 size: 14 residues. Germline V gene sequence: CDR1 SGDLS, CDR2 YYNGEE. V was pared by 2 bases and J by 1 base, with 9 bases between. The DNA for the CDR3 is TGTGCCAGCAGCGTGGGAGGGAAGAACACTGAAGCTTTCTTT. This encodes CASSVGGKNTEAFF.

CDR3 residues: CASSYEALEAFF. DNA of the CDR3: TGTGCCAGCAGTTACGAAGCTCTAGAAGCTTTCTTT. The chain combines TRBV6-6 with TRBJ1-1; no firm D call. The V end was cut by 2 bases, the J end by 8 bases, with 9 bases between. The CDR3 sequence is 12 residues long. Germline V gene lookup returns CDR1 MNHNY and CDR2 SVGAGI (reference sequence).

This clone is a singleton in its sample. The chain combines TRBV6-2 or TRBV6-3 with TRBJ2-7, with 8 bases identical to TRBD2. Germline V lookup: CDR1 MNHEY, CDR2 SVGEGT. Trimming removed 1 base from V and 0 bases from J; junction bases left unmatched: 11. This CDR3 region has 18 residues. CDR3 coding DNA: TGTGCCAGCAGTTACTACTCATCTAGCGGGTCGAGCTCCTACGAGCAGTACTTC. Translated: CASSYYSSSGSSSYEQYF.

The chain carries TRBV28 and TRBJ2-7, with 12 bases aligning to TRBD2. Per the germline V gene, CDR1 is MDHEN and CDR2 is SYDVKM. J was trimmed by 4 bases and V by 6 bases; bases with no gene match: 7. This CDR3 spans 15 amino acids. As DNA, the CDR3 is TGTGCCAGCAGCCCCTCTACTAGCGGGAGGTACGAGCAGTACTTC. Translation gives CASSPSTSGRYEQYF.

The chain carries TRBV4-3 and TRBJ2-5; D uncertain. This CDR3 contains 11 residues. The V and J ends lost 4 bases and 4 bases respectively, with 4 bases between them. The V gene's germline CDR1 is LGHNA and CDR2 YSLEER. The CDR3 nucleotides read TGCGCCAGCAGCCGAGGAGAGACCCAGTACTTC. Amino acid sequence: CASSRGETQYF.

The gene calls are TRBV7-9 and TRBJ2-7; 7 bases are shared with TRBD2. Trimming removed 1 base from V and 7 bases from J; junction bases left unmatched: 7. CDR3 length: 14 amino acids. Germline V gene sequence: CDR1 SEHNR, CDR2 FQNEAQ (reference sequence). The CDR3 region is CASSLGGGTGEQYF. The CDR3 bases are TGTGCCAGCAGCTTAGGGGGAGGGACGGGAGAGCAGTACTTC.

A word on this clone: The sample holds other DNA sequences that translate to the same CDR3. The CDR3 spells CASSLTGYAGANVLTF. In DNA form, the CDR3 reads TGTGCCAGCAGCTTAACGGGGTACGCTGGGGCCAACGTCCTGACTTTC. This sequence joins TRBV7-3 and TRBJ2-6; D is undetermined. Trimming shortened V by 0 bases and J by 2 bases, and 8 bases separated the two germline ends. Germline V lookup: CDR1 SGHTA, CDR2 FQGTGA. This CDR3 is 16 amino acids long. The whole variable domain, filled in from reference TRBV7-3 and TRBJ2-6, reads GAGVSQTPSNKVTEKGKYVELRCDPISGHTALYWYRQSLGQGPEFLIYFQGTGAADDSGLPNDRFFAVRPEGSVSTLKIQRTERGDSAVYLCASSLTGYAGANVLTFGAGSRLTVL.

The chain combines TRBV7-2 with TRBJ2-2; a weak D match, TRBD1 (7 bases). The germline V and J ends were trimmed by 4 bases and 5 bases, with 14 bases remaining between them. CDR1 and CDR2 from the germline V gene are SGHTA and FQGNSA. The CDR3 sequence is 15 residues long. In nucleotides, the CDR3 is TGTGCCAGCAGCTCAATACAGGGGAGGACCGGGGAGCTGTTTTTT. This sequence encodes CASSSIQGRTGELFF.